This TCR beta chain was obtained from a study of PD-1 blockade in classical Hodgkin lymphoma (dated by TCRdb to between 2020 and 2021). In the study overall: Nivolumab dosing was 3 mg/kg intravenously every 2 weeks, continuing until either disease progression or unacceptable toxicity. The study used CyTOF and TCR beta sequencing to define a peripheral blood immune signature of response to PD-1 blockade in classical Hodgkin lymphoma. The investigation overall reported the following: The study covered only a single clinical trial cohort, and the causes of the repertoire differences, possibly disease activity or prior therapy, were still not defined. A significant rise by C4D1 was seen in CD4+ but not CD8+ TCR diversity (p=0.0027 vs p=0.16), with the rise being most apparent in complete responders (p=0.02). Lower diversity was seen in patients whose nivolumab began less than 1 year after ASCT, and these patients were left out of later analyses so that immune reconstitution would not confound the results. Baseline diversity similar to that of newly diagnosed patients was observed in trial patients achieving complete response, whereas significantly lower diversity was observed in partial responders and progressors. Baseline TCR diversity was reported to be lower in newly diagnosed patients than in healthy donors and to be lower still in relapsed/refractory patients.

Read against the paper, the sample's time point label means: cycle 4 day 1 (C4D1), after around six weeks of nivolumab. Every trial patient had relapsed following autologous stem cell transplantation, and prior brentuximab vedotin exposure was what differed among cohorts A, B and C. A total of under 70 patients with relapsed/refractory classical Hodgkin lymphoma made up the trial cohort, and each patient's best overall response was complete response, partial response or progressive disease. Trial patients were treated with single-agent nivolumab in the multi-cohort phase II CheckMate 205 trial. Best overall response was determined by an independent review committee according to the 2007 International Working Group response criteria. Trial PBMCs were collected just before the start of nivolumab (C1D1) and during therapy at cycle 2 day 1 and cycle 4 day 1. Peripheral blood was collected in 8 mL Vacutainer Cell Preparation Tubes, from which PBMCs were isolated by centrifugation and then cryopreserved.

The Qiagen DNeasy kit was used to extract genomic DNA from unsorted PBMCs and from the negatively selected CD4+ and CD8+ fractions. TCR beta CDR3 regions were subjected to amplification by immunoSEQ multiplex PCR with primers that anneal to V and J segments. A synthetic immune receptor repertoire was used to minimize amplification bias, and any remaining bias was removed computationally after sequencing. The paper's processing steps were these. Custom Python scripts were used to quantify repertoire diversity as the Shannon entropy index. The unsorted, CD4+ and CD8+ repertoires were each analyzed separately, with the exception of combined analyses, where CD4+ and CD8+ sequences were merged in silico. A clone was considered expanded if an increase in frequency of at least 2-fold after treatment relative to C1D1 was found, and a pseudocount of 0.5 was applied to clones undetected at baseline. Singleton clones were defined as clones with 0 or 1 copy at C1D1, and non-singleton clones were defined as clones with 2 or more copies. By matching protein sequences in sorted samples from the same patient, clones expanded in unsorted samples were annotated as CD4+, CD8+ or unknown. Wilcoxon tests on paired samples were used to test diversity changes from C1D1 to C4D1. Sourced from immuneACCESS, this table was stored by TCRdb with only in-frame sequences that have V and J called. A share of the clones is absent; for the studies checked, an unresolved V gene accounts for under half, and the remainder has no known explanation. Clone size and the V and J calls come from that table; the DNA yielded D and trimming. The sample includes about 25,000 clones, with about 72% observed a single time. The ten largest make up roughly 29% of the sample.

In regard to this clone: Its cognate antigen has yet to be identified. Base qualities are missing; no much larger clone stands one base away. Other DNA sequences of this sample code for an identical CDR3.

Spanning cysteine to phenylalanine, the CDR3 consists of 13 amino acids. The sequence is cut down to CDR3 DNA, 39 bases in frame from base 1. At the junction V is shortened by 6 bases and J by 4 bases; bases outside the gene matches: 3. Reading the germline V gene (reference sequence) gives CDR1 MNHEY and CDR2 SMNVEV. Sequenced here: peripheral blood mononuclear cells (PBMCs), sampled before the fourth cycle of nivolumab. The rearrangement combines TRBV27 with TRBJ1-2; the central 9 bases match TRBD1. This sequence originates from a human donor with classical Hodgkin lymphoma. The CDR3 sequence is CASRGQGGYGYTF. The DNA reads TGTGCCAGCAGGGGACAGGGCGGCTATGGCTACACCTTC.